The following is a T cell receptor (beta chain) sequence with its context. Antigen: not known. Within the sample, other DNA sequences also encode this same CDR3. The sample belongs to a study of cytomegalovirus exposure and HLA in healthy donors. Study-wide points: Rare TCR sequences predominated, though certain public TCRs were found in many donors. Links to common viral pathogens appeared, in a later analysis, for several of the most significant clusters.

With 60 Vbeta and 13 Jbeta primers, the PCR was carried out. Libraries were prepared by immunoSEQ multiplex PCR; TCRdb keeps only in-frame clonotypes and omits some of them. The table has about 190,000 clones, 75% to 85% seen once; the top ten hold 2.1%. Sequenced sample: PBMCs. This TCR came from a woman between 18 and 29 years old in good health and CMV-seropositive.

DNA of the CDR3: TGCGCCAGCAGTGGGCTCGGAGGGCTTCGCTATGGCTACACCTTC. It encodes CASSGLGGLRYGYTF. V is TRBV4-1 and J is TRBJ1-2; D unresolved. The CDR3 covers 15 residues. The V end lost 6 bases, the J end lost 4 bases, and 18 bases lay between the germline ends. The germline CDR1 and CDR2 sequences are MGHRA and YSYEKL.